These T cell receptor beta chains were read from a single sample in a study of CD4 T cells in relation to SARS-CoV-2 and coronaviruses. No antigens are known for them. Profiled with immunoSEQ multiplex PCR; TCRdb holds only in-frame clones, not every one. The sample holds about 28,000 clones; about 70% are singletons and the top ten take around a quarter. Sample: CD4+ T cells from PBMCs, cultured in vitro. These receptors were obtained from a human donor in good health. Each CDR3 is given with its conserved first and last residue. The D gene is left open where the match is weak. Clone size is given for some rows only: seen once, a few or many times, or a class if the clone is expanded.

size,D,J,V,DNA,CDR3
few,.,TRBJ1-1,TRBV27,TGTGCCAGCAGTACCGGGACCCTGAACACTGAAGCTTTCTTT,CASSTGTLNTEAFF
.,.,TRBJ1-3,TRBV4-1,TGCGCCAGCTCAATTCCGGGACAAGGAAACACCATATATTTT,CASSIPGQGNTIYF
.,.,TRBJ2-7,TRBV6-5,TGTGCCAGCAGTTACTCGGATCCTAGCGATGGGTACGAGCAGTACTTC,CASSYSDPSDGYEQYF
.,TRBD2,TRBJ2-2,TRBV6-2/TRBV6-3,TGTGCCAGCAGTTACTCGCCTAGCGGGGTGGACACCGGGGAGCTGTTTTTT,CASSYSPSGVDTGELFF
.,.,TRBJ1-5,TRBV23-1,TGCGCCAGCAGTCACCCCCATAACAGGGACTATCAGCCCCAGCATTTT,CASSHPHNRDYQPQHF
large,TRBD1,TRBJ1-4,TRBV6-5,TGTGCCGGAGGGGGACAGCTAAATGAAAAACTGTTTTTT,CAGGGQLNEKLFF
.,TRBD1,TRBJ2-7,TRBV5-1,TGCGCCAGCAGCTCTGGACAGGGGTGGGACGAGCAGTACTTC,CASSSGQGWDEQYF
.,.,TRBJ2-7,TRBV7-9,TGTGCCAGCAGGCAGGGACGGACGTACGAGCAGTACTTC,CASRQGRTYEQYF
.,.,TRBJ2-3,TRBV6-2/TRBV6-3,TGTGCCAGCAGCAGGGAAACAGATACGCAGTATTTT,CASSRETDTQYF
.,.,TRBJ2-7,TRBV2,TGTGCCAGCAGTGCCCCCCTCCTCACATGGGGGACCTACGAGCAGTACTTC,CASSAPLLTWGTYEQYF
few,.,TRBJ2-2,TRBV7-2,TGTGCCAGCAGCTTAGGACAGGCCGCGGAGCTGTTTTTT,CASSLGQAAELFF
once,.,TRBJ2-3,TRBV6-5,TGTGCCAGCAGCCTATCCGAAGGGTCAGATACGCAGTATTTT,CASSLSEGSDTQYF
.,TRBD2,TRBJ2-3,TRBV9,TGTGCCAGCAGCGTAAGCGGGGGGCAAAGCTTATCTACGCAGTATTTT,CASSVSGGQSLSTQYF
.,TRBD1,TRBJ2-1,TRBV6-5,TGTGCCAGTAAAGGACAGGGGGATTCTGAGCAGTTCTTC,CASKGQGDSEQFF
.,.,TRBJ1-4,TRBV19,TGTGCCAGTAGTCGACAGACGGGTAATGAAAAACTGTTTTTT,CASSRQTGNEKLFF
.,TRBD2,TRBJ2-1,TRBV7-9,TGTGCCAGCAGCTTAGCGGGGACTAGCGGGTACTCCTACAATGAGCAGTTCTTC,CASSLAGTSGYSYNEQFF
few,TRBD1,TRBJ1-2,TRBV12-3/TRBV12-4,TGTGCCAGCAGGCCACAGGGGGCGGGTGGCTACACCTTC,CASRPQGAGGYTF
.,.,TRBJ1-3,TRBV5-6,TGTGCCAGCAGCCACACCGGGACCGGGCGAGGAAACACCATATATTTT,CASSHTGTGRGNTIYF
.,.,TRBJ2-7,TRBV20-1,TGCAGTGCTAGGGCCTTATACGAGCAGTACTTC,CSARALYEQYF
.,TRBD1,TRBJ2-7,TRBV7-7,TGTGCTAGCAGCTTAGACGACAGGGGAGGAAACGAGCAGTACTTC,CASSLDDRGGNEQYF
.,.,TRBJ1-3,TRBV4-1,TGCGCCAGCAGCCGTGCCCTCTCTGGAAACACCATATATTTT,CASSRALSGNTIYF
once,TRBD1,TRBJ2-2,TRBV18,TGTGCCAGCGTTCCGGGACAGGATAACGGGGAGCTGTTTTTT,CASVPGQDNGELFF
.,TRBD1,TRBJ2-2,TRBV10-3,TGTGCCATCAGTGAGTCTGTACCGGGACAGGGACCCGGGGAGCTGTTTTTT,CAISESVPGQGPGELFF
.,.,TRBJ1-2,TRBV7-2,TGTGCCAGCAGCCCGCCGAGGGGGGATAATGGCTACACCTTC,CASSPPRGDNGYTF
.,.,TRBJ1-1,TRBV2,TGTGCCAGCAGGGTGAACACTGAAGCTTTCTTT,CASRVNTEAFF
.,TRBD1,TRBJ2-5,TRBV7-9,TGTGCCAGCAGCTTAGGGGGACAGATAGAGACCCAGTACTTC,CASSLGGQIETQYF
.,TRBD2,TRBJ2-3,TRBV4-3,TGCGCCAGCAGCCACACTAGCGGCACAGATACGCAGTATTTT,CASSHTSGTDTQYF